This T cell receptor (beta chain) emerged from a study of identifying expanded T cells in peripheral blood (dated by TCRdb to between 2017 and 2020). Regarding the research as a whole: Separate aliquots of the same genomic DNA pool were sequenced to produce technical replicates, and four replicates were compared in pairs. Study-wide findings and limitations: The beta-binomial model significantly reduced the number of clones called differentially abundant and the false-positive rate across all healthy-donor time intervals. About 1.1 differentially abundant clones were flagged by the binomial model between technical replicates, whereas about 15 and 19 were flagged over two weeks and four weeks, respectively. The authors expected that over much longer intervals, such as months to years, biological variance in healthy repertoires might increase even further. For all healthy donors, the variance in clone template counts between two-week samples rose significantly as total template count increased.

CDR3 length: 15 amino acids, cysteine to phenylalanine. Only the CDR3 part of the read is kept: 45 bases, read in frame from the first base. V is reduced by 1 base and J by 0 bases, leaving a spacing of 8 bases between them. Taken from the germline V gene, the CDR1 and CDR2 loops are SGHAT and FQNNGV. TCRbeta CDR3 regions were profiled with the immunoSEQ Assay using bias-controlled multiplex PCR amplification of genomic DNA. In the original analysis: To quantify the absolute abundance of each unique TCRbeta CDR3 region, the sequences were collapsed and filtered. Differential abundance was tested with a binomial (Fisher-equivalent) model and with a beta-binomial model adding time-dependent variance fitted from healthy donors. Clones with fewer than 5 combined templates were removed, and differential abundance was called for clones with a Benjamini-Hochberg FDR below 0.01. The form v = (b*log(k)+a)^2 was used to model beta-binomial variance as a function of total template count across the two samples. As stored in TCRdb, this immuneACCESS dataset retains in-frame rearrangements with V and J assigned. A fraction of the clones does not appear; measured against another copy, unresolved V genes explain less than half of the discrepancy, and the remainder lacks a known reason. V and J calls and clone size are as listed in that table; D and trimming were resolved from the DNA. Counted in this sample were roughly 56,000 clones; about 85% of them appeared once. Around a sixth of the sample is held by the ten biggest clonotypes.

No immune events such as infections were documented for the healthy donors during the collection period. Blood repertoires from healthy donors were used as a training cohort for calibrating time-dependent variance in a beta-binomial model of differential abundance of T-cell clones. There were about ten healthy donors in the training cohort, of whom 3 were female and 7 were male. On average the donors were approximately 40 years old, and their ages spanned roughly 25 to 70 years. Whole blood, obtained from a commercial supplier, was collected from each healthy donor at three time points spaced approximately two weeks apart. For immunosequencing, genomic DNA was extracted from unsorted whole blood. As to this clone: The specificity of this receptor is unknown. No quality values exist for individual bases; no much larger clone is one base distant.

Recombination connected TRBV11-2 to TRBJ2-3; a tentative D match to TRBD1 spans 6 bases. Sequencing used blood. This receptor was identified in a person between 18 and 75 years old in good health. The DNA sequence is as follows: TGTGCCAGCAGCTTAGGACAGGAGAGCACAGATACGCAGTATTTT. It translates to CASSLGQESTDTQYF.